The next 9 T cell receptor beta chains were all read from a single sample in a study of cytomegalovirus exposure and HLA in healthy donors. The PCR was carried out with 60 Vbeta primers and 13 Jbeta primers. Clones were read by immunoSEQ multiplex PCR, and TCRdb kept only the in-frame ones, dropping some. Of about 130,000 clones listed, approximately 82% are singletons. The source material was PBMCs. The receptors were gathered from a man in his fifties in good health and CMV-seronegative.

The rearrangement joins TRBV15 to TRBJ1-5, with 7 bases aligning to TRBD1. Trimming at V came to 4 bases and at J to 3 bases, leaving 9 bases not matched to a gene. CDR1 and CDR2 (germline): LNHNV, YYDKDF (reference sequence). This CDR3 contains 16 residues. CDR3 protein: CATSKVLGTDNQPQHF. The CDR3 DNA follows: TGTGCCACCAGCAAGGTCTTAGGGACAGACAATCAGCCCCAGCATTTT. Full variable domain (remainder filled in from reference TRBV15 and TRBJ1-5): DAMVIQNPRYQVTQFGKPVTLSCSQTLNHNVMYWYQQKSSQAPKLLFHYYDKDFNNEADTPDNFQSRRPNTSFCFLDIRSPGLGDTAMYLCATSKVLGTDNQPQHFGDGTRLSIL.

This chain connects TRBV12-5 to TRBJ1-1; D gene uncertain. Germline V CDR1 and CDR2: LGHNT, FRNRAP. With 3 bases removed from V and 0 bases from J, the gap between germline ends came to 5 bases. There are 13 residues in the CDR3. The CDR3 DNA reads TGTGCTAGTGGTTTCCTTATGAACACTGAAGCTTTCTTT. Protein product: CASGFLMNTEAFF.

This clone was detected a few times. The J gene is TRBJ1-4, the V gene TRBV4-1; D may be TRBD1 (6 bases). The V gene lost 0 bases and the J gene lost 6 bases, with 14 bases spanning the gap. This CDR3 has 16 amino acids. Germline V gene lookup returns CDR1 MGHRA and CDR2 YSYEKL. The CDR3 DNA reads TGCGCCAGCAGCCAAGATGCGGGCAGGGGATATGAAAAACTGTTTTTT. Encoded protein: CASSQDAGRGYEKLFF.

CDR3 sequence: CASSPGQVGQYF. CDR3 in DNA: TGTGCCAGCAGCCCAGGGCAGGTTGGGCAGTATTTT. The J gene is TRBJ2-3, the V gene TRBV7-8, with a weak D call TRBD1 (5 bases). V lost 5 bases and J 11 bases, leaving 14 bases between the germline ends. Germline lookup yields CDR1 SGHVS and CDR2 FQNEAQ. The CDR3 sequence is 12 residues long.

The chain joins TRBV6-4 to TRBJ2-1; 8 positions agree with TRBD2. This CDR3 has 15 amino acids. V lost 0 bases, J lost 4 bases, and 2 bases stayed unmatched. Germline loops: CDR1 MRHNA, CDR2 SNTAGT. The CDR3 sequence is CASSDSASGYNEQFF. In DNA form, the CDR3 reads TGTGCCAGCAGTGACTCGGCTAGCGGGTACAATGAGCAGTTCTTC.

The rearrangement uses TRBV13 and TRBJ2-1; 9 nucleotides match TRBD1. Trimming removed 3 bases from V and 9 bases from J; junction bases left unmatched: 9. Germline CDR1 PRHDT, CDR2 FYEKMQ (reference sequence). The CDR3 runs to 15 residues. For the CDR3, the DNA is TGTGCCAGCAGCTTTTGGACAGGGGACGAATTTGAGCAGTTCTTC. This codes for CASSFWTGDEFEQFF.

This clone was detected a few times. The rearrangement joins TRBV2 to TRBJ2-7; 10 bases line up with TRBD2. This CDR3 spans 13 amino acids. J was trimmed by 3 bases and V by 7 bases; bases with no gene match: 3. CDR1 and CDR2 (germline): SNHLY, FYNNEI. The CDR3 bases are TGTGCCAGCACTAGCGGGGGCCTCTACGAGCAGTACTTC. This codes for CASTSGGLYEQYF.

The J gene is TRBJ1-5, the V gene TRBV6-1; D gene uncertain. Germline-derived CDR1 and CDR2 are MNHNS and SASEGT. The germline V and J ends were trimmed by 7 bases and 8 bases, with 15 bases remaining between them. The CDR3 has 13 residues. The CDR3 loop reads CASTPGWGEPQHF. In nucleotides, the CDR3 is TGTGCCAGCACTCCTGGATGGGGAGAGCCCCAGCATTTT.

The J gene is TRBJ2-1, the V gene TRBV4-1, with D possibly being TRBD2 (5 bases). The CDR3 extends over 17 amino acids. Germline loops: CDR1 MGHRA, CDR2 YSYEKL. V lost 0 bases and J 0 bases, leaving 12 bases between the germline ends. The CDR3 spells CASSQDQSGVSYNEQFF. In DNA, the CDR3 is TGCGCCAGCAGCCAAGACCAAAGCGGCGTCTCCTACAATGAGCAGTTCTTC.